Sequencing of this T cell receptor (beta chain) was carried out in a study of T cells in Graves' hyperthyroidism and ophthalmopathy. Study conclusions and caveats: Ophthalmopathy, as predicted by the model, came a median about seven months after the prediction. Most clonotypes expanded in thyroid above 0.001 were likewise present in blood.

CDR1 and CDR2 (germline): MNHEY, SVGAGI. V was clipped by 0 bases and J by 6 bases, with 12 bases between them. The CDR3 covers 15 residues. As to this clonotype: The antigen remains unidentified.

The CDR3 regions of TCR beta were amplified from RNA transcripts. TCR CDR3 underwent first-round RT-PCR with the HTBI primer set. Each CDR3 protein is one row after TCRdb ran MiXCR on the multiplex PCR reads. This table has 360,000 or so distinct CDR3 sequences, approximately 20% appearing once. The study left out patients who had uncontrolled infection, other autoimmune disease, pregnancy or lactation. Cells are PBMCs isolated from roughly 10 ml of fresh blood. The clonotype originates from a woman under 30 with Graves' hyperthyroidism. The rearrangement joins TRBV6-5 to TRBJ1-5; no definite D call. Source material: blood. The CDR3 bases are TGTGCCAGCAGTTACTCGATCGGCGCCGGTCAGCCCCAGCATTTT. Translated, it gives CASSYSIGAGQPQHF.